Listed below are T cell receptor beta chains from one sample, sequenced in a study of blood T cells in healthy people across ages. TCRdb reprocessed the 5' RACE reads via MiXCR and lists one record per CDR3 protein. The sample shows 450,000 to 700,000 distinct CDR3 sequences, 27% of them seen only once. Sequencing was carried out using blood. The receptor source for this set is a woman in her 70s in good health. CDR3s include the opening cysteine and the closing phenylalanine or tryptophan. D genes are given only for firm matches. Clone size is given for some rows only: seen once, a few or many times, or a class if the clone is expanded.

>NA|TRBV4-3|few|TRBJ2-7
CASSQLGGEQYF
TGCGCCAGCAGCCAACTGGGGGGCGAGCAGTACTTC
>NA|TRBV10-3|NA|TRBJ1-2
CALRPQGGNGYTF
TGTGCCCTGCGGCCCCAGGGAGGAAATGGCTACACCTTC
>NA|TRBV10-3|many|TRBJ2-5
CAISAGSQETQYF
TGTGCCATCAGTGCTGGCAGTCAGGAGACCCAGTACTTC
>NA|TRBV19|NA|TRBJ1-4
CASSEGRVGKLFF
TGTGCCAGTAGTGAGGGTCGAGTCGGAAAACTGTTTTTT
>NA|TRBV20-1|NA|TRBJ1-2
CSASGTYGYTF
TGCAGTGCTAGCGGGACATATGGCTACACCTTC
>TRBD2|TRBV2|NA|TRBJ2-1
CASSTSGGSYNGQFF
TGTGCCAGCAGTACTAGCGGGGGCTCCTACAATGGGCAGTTCTTC
>TRBD1|TRBV18|few|TRBJ1-2
CASSLRRGPGDDGYTF
TGTGCCAGCTCCTTAAGGAGGGGGCCCGGAGATGATGGCTACACCTTC
>NA|TRBV11-2|NA|TRBJ2-3
CASSLSAPLLGRSTDTQYF
TGTGCCAGCAGCTTAAGCGCCCCTCTCCTAGGGAGAAGCACAGATACGCAGTATTTT
>NA|TRBV4-2|NA|TRBJ2-5
CASSQVGTVETQYF
TGTGCCAGCAGCCAAGTCGGGACCGTTGAGACCCAGTACTTC
>TRBD1|TRBV10-3|NA|TRBJ2-1
CAISEVIWGQGYNEQFF
TGTGCCATCAGTGAAGTGATTTGGGGACAGGGGTACAATGAGCAGTTCTTC
>NA|TRBV5-1|few|TRBJ1-2
CASSGGTHGYTF
TGCGCCAGCAGTGGGGGGACTCATGGCTACACCTTC
>NA|TRBV7-2|NA|TRBJ2-5
CTSSPEGGVETQYF
TGTACCAGCAGTCCGGAGGGGGGGGTAGAGACCCAGTACTTC
>TRBD2|TRBV20-1|NA|TRBJ2-3
CSARTISGRGGVDTQYF
TGCAGTGCTAGAACTATCAGCGGGCGGGGGGGCGTAGATACGCAGTATTTT
>NA|TRBV10-3|NA|TRBJ2-7
CAIGNNRGNNEQYF
TGTGCCATAGGGAACAATAGGGGCAATAACGAGCAGTACTTC
>NA|TRBV2|NA|TRBJ1-5
CASSDQGMSNQPQHF
TGTGCCAGCAGTGATCAGGGGATGAGCAATCAGCCCCAGCATTTT
>TRBD1|TRBV5-1|few|TRBJ2-6
CASSPATGGSSGANVLTF
TGCGCCAGCAGCCCTGCGACAGGGGGAAGCTCTGGGGCCAACGTCCTGACTTTC
>NA|TRBV7-2|NA|TRBJ2-2
CASSKTGFTGELFF
TGTGCCAGCAGCAAGACCGGGTTCACCGGGGAGCTGTTTTTT
>NA|TRBV7-9|few|TRBJ1-1
CASILSLLPRAFF
TGTGCCAGCATCTTATCCCTCCTCCCCCGAGCTTTCTTT
>TRBD2|TRBV7-2|NA|TRBJ2-7
CASSPPGTSAYEQYF
TGTGCCAGCAGCCCACCCGGGACTAGCGCGTACGAGCAGTACTTC
>NA|TRBV12-3/TRBV12-4|few|TRBJ1-4
CASSLRVANEKLFF
TGTGCCAGCAGTTTGAGGGTTGCTAATGAAAAACTGTTTTTT
>TRBD1|TRBV6-2/TRBV6-3|few|TRBJ1-4
CASSLPGQGIEKLFF
TGTGCCAGCAGCCTGCCGGGACAGGGAATTGAAAAACTGTTTTTT
>NA|TRBV6-2/TRBV6-3|NA|TRBJ1-1
CASRHPSGFEAFF
TGTGCCAGCAGACACCCTTCAGGGTTTGAAGCTTTCTTT
>NA|TRBV7-2|NA|TRBJ2-7
CASSEYPGGSEQYF
TGTGCCAGCAGCGAATACCCCGGAGGGAGCGAGCAGTACTTC
>NA|TRBV27|NA|TRBJ2-3
CASNWGGFTDTQCF
TGTGCCAGCAATTGGGGCGGATTCACAGATACGCAGTGTTTT
>TRBD2|TRBV12-3/TRBV12-4|few|TRBJ2-7
CASSYTSGGSYEQYF
TGTGCCAGCAGCTATACCAGCGGGGGGTCCTACGAGCAGTACTTC
>NA|TRBV6-1|few|TRBJ1-2
CASSEPGDYGYTF
TGTGCCAGCAGTGAACCAGGGGACTATGGCTACACCTTC
>TRBD2|TRBV12-3/TRBV12-4|few|TRBJ2-3
CASSPLAGGNPGTQYF
TGTGCCAGCAGTCCCCTGGCGGGGGGGAACCCAGGGACGCAGTATTTT
>NA|TRBV11-3|few|TRBJ2-5
CASSLTAPTETQYF
TGTGCCAGCAGCTTAACCGCCCCAACGGAGACCCAGTACTTC
>TRBD1|TRBV2|NA|TRBJ1-2
CARRGQAGGYTF
TGTGCCAGGAGGGGACAGGCAGGTGGCTACACCTTC
>NA|TRBV9|NA|TRBJ2-5
CASSNDWQTQYF
TGTGCCAGCAGCAACGATTGGCAGACCCAGTACTTC
>TRBD1|TRBV5-6|many|TRBJ2-5
CASSSLQGLLETQYF
TGTGCCAGCAGCTCGTTACAGGGGCTTCTAGAGACCCAGTACTTC
>NA|TRBV29-1|NA|TRBJ2-3
CSVVVGTDTQYF
TGCAGCGTTGTGGTGGGCACAGATACGCAGTATTTT
>TRBD1|TRBV9|NA|TRBJ1-1
CASSVSQDRGKAFF
TGTGCCAGCAGCGTGTCCCAGGACAGGGGGAAAGCTTTCTTT
>TRBD1|TRBV5-1|NA|TRBJ1-2
CASSRADRGLGYTF
TGCGCCAGCAGCCGCGCAGACAGGGGGCTTGGCTACACCTTC
>NA|TRBV3-1|NA|TRBJ1-2
CASSQDWGRDYGYTF
TGTGCCAGCAGCCAAGACTGGGGGCGCGACTATGGCTACACCTTC
>NA|TRBV3-1|NA|TRBJ2-5
CASSQVLSSVTRETQYF
TGTGCCAGCAGCCAAGTACTATCGTCCGTCACCCGGGAGACCCAGTACTTC
>NA|TRBV29-1|few|TRBJ2-3
CSIEGLTDTQYF
TGCAGCATCGAAGGGCTTACAGATACGCAGTATTTT
>NA|TRBV29-1|NA|TRBJ1-4
CSVAGGNEKLFF
TGCAGCGTTGCCGGAGGAAATGAAAAACTGTTTTTT
>NA|TRBV5-1|NA|TRBJ2-3
CASSPVTGTDTQYF
TGCGCCAGCAGCCCCGTTACTGGCACAGATACGCAGTATTTT
>TRBD2|TRBV5-1|NA|TRBJ2-5
CACSLSWGSGEQETQYF
TGCGCCTGCAGCTTGAGTTGGGGTAGCGGGGAGCAAGAGACCCAGTACTTC
>NA|TRBV20-1|NA|TRBJ1-2
CSATPAGFADYGYTF
TGCAGTGCTACTCCCGCGGGGTTTGCCGACTATGGCTACACCTTC
>TRBD1|TRBV11-2|NA|TRBJ2-1
CASNNWDRLSF
TGTGCCAGCAATAACTGGGACAGACTTTCCTTC
>NA|TRBV4-3|few|TRBJ1-6
CASSQRRSQSYNSPLHF
TGCGCCAGCAGTCAAAGGCGGTCTCAGTCCTATAATTCACCCCTCCACTTT
>TRBD2|TRBV7-2|NA|TRBJ2-3
CASSAGGLYGDTQYF
TGTGCCAGCTCAGCGGGGGGGCTTTATGGAGATACGCAGTATTTT
>TRBD1|TRBV4-3|NA|TRBJ2-2
CASSQDFITGVPGELFF
TGCGCCAGCAGCCAAGATTTTATAACAGGGGTACCCGGGGAGCTGTTTTTT
>NA|TRBV6-5|NA|TRBJ2-5
CASGSDSHQQETQYF
TGTGCCAGCGGTTCGGACAGCCACCAACAAGAGACCCAGTACTTC
>NA|TRBV7-9|few|TRBJ2-6
CASSLSGRSGANVLTF
TGTGCCAGCAGCCTGTCCGGACGCTCTGGGGCCAACGTCCTGACTTTC
>TRBD1|TRBV5-1|few|TRBJ2-5
CASGRDRTQETQYF
TGCGCCAGCGGCCGGGACAGGACTCAAGAGACCCAGTACTTC
>TRBD2|TRBV20-1|few|TRBJ2-4
CSASGGVAKNIQYF
TGCAGTGCTAGCGGGGGGGTAGCCAAAAACATTCAGTACTTC
>NA|TRBV11-2|NA|TRBJ2-5
CASSLYRAGAWETQYF
TGTGCCAGCAGCTTATACAGGGCGGGAGCGTGGGAGACCCAGTACTTC
>NA|TRBV12-3/TRBV12-4|NA|TRBJ2-6
CASRSWGDLLSGANVLTF
TGTGCCAGCAGATCGTGGGGGGACTTATTATCTGGGGCCAACGTCCTGACTTTC
>NA|TRBV5-6|NA|TRBJ1-1
CASSLKGGPTEAFF
TGTGCCAGCAGCTTGAAGGGGGGCCCCACTGAAGCTTTCTTT
>NA|TRBV29-1|NA|TRBJ2-5
CSVSSRTTQETQYF
TGCAGCGTTTCCAGCAGGACGACCCAAGAGACCCAGTACTTC